A selection of T cell receptor beta chains follows, all from one sample in a study of glioma-infiltrating T cells. TCRdb re-derived calls from the multiplex PCR reads in MiXCR, one entry per CDR3 protein. The sample has around 44,000 distinct CDR3 sequences; under 25% are singletons. The material sequenced was glioma tissue, nonneoplastic brain tissue, or PBMCs (not recorded which). These receptors all stem from a human donor with low-grade glioma or glioblastoma, undergoing nonglioma brain surgery, or in good health (not recorded which). Each CDR3 is given with its conserved first and last residue. D genes are given only for firm matches. The size field is filled for only some rows; it gives once, few, many or a size class.

CDR3 protein: CASSGDRSSPLHF
CDR3 DNA: TGTGCCAGCAGCGGAGACAGGTCTTCACCCCTCCACTTT
V gene: TRBV7-3
clone size: many
J gene: TRBJ1-6
D gene: .

CDR3 protein: CASQGGTGGTYEQYF
CDR3 DNA: TGCGCCAGCCAGGGTGGGACAGGGGGGACCTACGAGCAGTACTTC
V gene: TRBV4-1
clone size: many
J gene: TRBJ2-7
D gene: TRBD1

CDR3 protein: CASSLSSQPQHF
CDR3 DNA: TGTGCCAGCAGCTTATCGAGTCAGCCCCAGCATTTT
V gene: TRBV7-9
clone size: many
J gene: TRBJ1-5
D gene: .

CDR3 protein: CASRVAGALGKLFF
CDR3 DNA: TGTGCCAGTAGAGTTGCAGGGGCCCTTGGAAAACTGTTTTTT
V gene: TRBV19
clone size: many
J gene: TRBJ1-4
D gene: .

CDR3 protein: CSVEPEAGYEQYF
CDR3 DNA: TGCAGCGTTGAACCCGAGGCGGGATACGAGCAGTACTTC
V gene: TRBV29-1
clone size: .
J gene: TRBJ2-7
D gene: .

CDR3 protein: CASKRGNYGYTF
CDR3 DNA: TGTGCCAGCAAGAGGGGGAACTATGGCTACACCTTC
V gene: TRBV3-1
clone size: many
J gene: TRBJ1-2
D gene: .

CDR3 protein: CASSLSAGPYEQYF
CDR3 DNA: TGTGCCAGCAGTTTATCCGCAGGGCCCTACGAGCAGTACTTC
V gene: TRBV27
clone size: many
J gene: TRBJ2-7
D gene: .

CDR3 protein: CASSPRTSGADTDTQYF
CDR3 DNA: TGTGCCAGCAGCCCGCGGACTAGCGGGGCCGACACAGATACGCAGTATTTT
V gene: TRBV7-3
clone size: .
J gene: TRBJ2-3
D gene: TRBD2

CDR3 protein: CASSLLGEGLDGYTF
CDR3 DNA: TGTGCCAGCAGCTTATTAGGTGAGGGTCTCGATGGCTACACCTTC
V gene: TRBV7-9
clone size: many
J gene: TRBJ1-2
D gene: .

CDR3 protein: CASSEAVLASEQYF
CDR3 DNA: TGTGCCAGCAGTGAAGCTGTGCTTGCATCCGAGCAGTACTTC
V gene: TRBV2
clone size: many
J gene: TRBJ2-7
D gene: .

CDR3 protein: CASMIPNQPQHF
CDR3 DNA: TGTGCCAGCATGATTCCTAATCAGCCCCAGCATTTT
V gene: TRBV28
clone size: medium-sized
J gene: TRBJ1-5
D gene: .

CDR3 protein: CASSLRNKPTDTQYF
CDR3 DNA: TGTGCCAGCAGTTTAAGGAACAAGCCCACAGATACGCAGTATTTT
V gene: TRBV27
clone size: many
J gene: TRBJ2-3
D gene: .

CDR3 protein: CASSPTGGSYGYTF
CDR3 DNA: TGTGCCAGCAGCCCTACAGGGGGCAGCTATGGCTACACCTTC
V gene: TRBV7-9
clone size: many
J gene: TRBJ1-2
D gene: TRBD1

CDR3 protein: CASSPGTGTEAFF
CDR3 DNA: TGTGCCAGCAGCCCTGGGACAGGCACTGAAGCTTTCTTT
V gene: TRBV7-9
clone size: many
J gene: TRBJ1-1
D gene: TRBD1

CDR3 protein: CASSPRRLAGEPKYEQYF
CDR3 DNA: TGTGCCAGCAGCCCCCGCAGACTAGCGGGAGAACCAAAATACGAGCAGTACTTC
V gene: TRBV7-9
clone size: many
J gene: TRBJ2-7
D gene: TRBD2

CDR3 protein: CASIPRGQVNQPQHF
CDR3 DNA: TGTGCCAGCATCCCCCGCGGACAGGTCAATCAGCCCCAGCATTTT
V gene: TRBV28
clone size: many
J gene: TRBJ1-5
D gene: TRBD1

CDR3 protein: CSARERGRPGTEAFF
CDR3 DNA: TGCAGTGCTAGAGAGAGAGGACGTCCTGGGACTGAAGCTTTCTTT
V gene: TRBV20-1
clone size: many
J gene: TRBJ1-1
D gene: .

CDR3 protein: CASRVGTKTEQFF
CDR3 DNA: TGTGCCAGCAGAGTAGGGACAAAGACGGAGCAGTTCTTC
V gene: TRBV2
clone size: many
J gene: TRBJ2-1
D gene: .

CDR3 protein: CASSLRLAGDQETQYF
CDR3 DNA: TGCGCCAGCAGCCTCCGACTAGCGGGGGACCAAGAGACCCAGTACTTC
V gene: TRBV5-1
clone size: few
J gene: TRBJ2-5
D gene: TRBD2

CDR3 protein: CASSQDSLGPGNTIYF
CDR3 DNA: TGCGCCAGCAGCCAAGATTCCCTCGGGCCTGGAAACACCATATATTTT
V gene: TRBV4-3
clone size: .
J gene: TRBJ1-3
D gene: .

CDR3 protein: CSARDAGTGSTEAFF
CDR3 DNA: TGCAGTGCTAGAGACGCCGGGACAGGGAGTACTGAAGCTTTCTTT
V gene: TRBV20-1
clone size: many
J gene: TRBJ1-1
D gene: TRBD1

CDR3 protein: CASSLAGGGRDEQYF
CDR3 DNA: TGTGCCAGCAGTCTAGCGGGAGGAGGAAGGGACGAGCAGTACTTC
V gene: TRBV28
clone size: many
J gene: TRBJ2-7
D gene: TRBD2

CDR3 protein: CSASSSGTTAYNEQFF
CDR3 DNA: TGCAGTGCTAGTTCATCCGGGACTACCGCCTACAATGAGCAGTTCTTC
V gene: TRBV20-1
clone size: many
J gene: TRBJ2-1
D gene: TRBD2

CDR3 protein: CASSLDRVAEKLFF
CDR3 DNA: TGCGCCAGCAGCCTCGACAGGGTAGCTGAAAAACTGTTTTTT
V gene: TRBV4-1
clone size: many
J gene: TRBJ1-4
D gene: TRBD1

CDR3 protein: CSASPVVASGIETQYF
CDR3 DNA: TGCAGTGCTAGTCCTGTGGTAGCTAGCGGGATTGAGACCCAGTACTTC
V gene: TRBV20-1
clone size: many
J gene: TRBJ2-5
D gene: TRBD2

CDR3 protein: CASSRPGHTNTGELFF
CDR3 DNA: TGTGCCAGCTCACGCCCGGGACACACGAACACCGGGGAGCTGTTTTTT
V gene: TRBV18
clone size: many
J gene: TRBJ2-2
D gene: .

CDR3 protein: CASSQTSGNYEQYF
CDR3 DNA: TGTGCCAGCAGCCAGACTAGCGGAAACTACGAGCAGTACTTC
V gene: TRBV4-2
clone size: many
J gene: TRBJ2-7
D gene: TRBD2

CDR3 protein: CASSFGTGVYEQYF
CDR3 DNA: TGTGCCAGCAGCTTCGGGACAGGGGTATACGAGCAGTACTTC
V gene: TRBV7-2
clone size: many
J gene: TRBJ2-7
D gene: TRBD1

CDR3 protein: CASGREERGEQFF
CDR3 DNA: TGTGCCTCAGGGAGGGAGGAACGGGGGGAGCAGTTCTTC
V gene: TRBV7-6
clone size: many
J gene: TRBJ2-1
D gene: TRBD2

CDR3 protein: CASSSSGLLSGANVLTF
CDR3 DNA: TGTGCCAGCAGCTCTAGCGGGTTACTCTCTGGGGCCAACGTCCTGACTTTC
V gene: TRBV7-9
clone size: few
J gene: TRBJ2-6
D gene: TRBD2

CDR3 protein: CASSLAAGRRTDTQYF
CDR3 DNA: TGTGCCAGCAGCTTAGCAGCGGGGAGACGCACAGATACGCAGTACTTT
V gene: TRBV7-2
clone size: .
J gene: TRBJ2-3
D gene: TRBD2

CDR3 protein: CASRMTGFSYEQYF
CDR3 DNA: TGTGCCAGCAGGATGACAGGGTTTTCCTACGAGCAGTACTTC
V gene: TRBV28
clone size: medium-sized
J gene: TRBJ2-7
D gene: TRBD1

CDR3 protein: CSVEDPTGYGYTF
CDR3 DNA: TGCAGCGTTGAAGACCCGACAGGGTATGGCTACACCTTC
V gene: TRBV29-1
clone size: once
J gene: TRBJ1-2
D gene: TRBD1

CDR3 protein: CASSQWLSGIGYTF
CDR3 DNA: TGTGCCAGCAGCCAGTGGCTCTCCGGCATTGGCTACACCTTC
V gene: TRBV3-1
clone size: many
J gene: TRBJ1-2
D gene: .

CDR3 protein: CSAPPSVSNEQFF
CDR3 DNA: TGCAGTGCGCCTCCGTCGGTTTCCAATGAGCAGTTCTTC
V gene: TRBV20-1
clone size: many
J gene: TRBJ2-1
D gene: .

CDR3 protein: CASGHRTRYTNQETQYF
CDR3 DNA: TGTGCTAGTGGTCACCGAACGAGGTATACGAATCAAGAGACCCAGTACTTC
V gene: TRBV12-5
clone size: .
J gene: TRBJ2-5
D gene: .

CDR3 protein: CSATEPGANYGYTF
CDR3 DNA: TGCAGTGCTACCGAACCGGGCGCTAACTATGGCTACACCTTC
V gene: TRBV20-1
clone size: many
J gene: TRBJ1-2
D gene: .

CDR3 protein: CASSQTGMSYEQYF
CDR3 DNA: TGTGCCAGCAGCCAGACAGGAATGTCCTACGAGCAGTACTTC
V gene: TRBV5-4
clone size: few
J gene: TRBJ2-7
D gene: .

CDR3 protein: CSVTDRPSYEQYF
CDR3 DNA: TGCAGCGTTACTGACAGGCCCTCCTACGAGCAGTACTTC
V gene: TRBV29-1
clone size: few
J gene: TRBJ2-7
D gene: .

CDR3 protein: CASRASPESNEQFF
CDR3 DNA: TGTGCCAGTAGAGCCTCGCCGGAAAGCAATGAGCAGTTCTTC
V gene: TRBV19
clone size: many
J gene: TRBJ2-1
D gene: .

CDR3 protein: CASGGTGGANYEQYF
CDR3 DNA: TGTGCCAGCGGGGGGACAGGGGGCGCGAACTACGAGCAGTACTTC
V gene: TRBV28
clone size: many
J gene: TRBJ2-7
D gene: TRBD1

CDR3 protein: CSARESVGDSRLF
CDR3 DNA: TGCAGTGCTAGAGAATCGGTAGGCGACTCTCGGCTCTTC
V gene: TRBV20-1
clone size: many
J gene: TRBJ2-1
D gene: .

CDR3 protein: CASTNRLTDTQYF
CDR3 DNA: TGTGCCAGCACGAACAGGCTAACAGATACGCAGTATTTT
V gene: TRBV28
clone size: many
J gene: TRBJ2-3
D gene: .

CDR3 protein: CASSLDGRFETQYF
CDR3 DNA: TGTGCCAGCAGCTTGGACGGGAGATTCGAGACCCAGTACTTC
V gene: TRBV5-4
clone size: few
J gene: TRBJ2-5
D gene: .

CDR3 protein: CASSISGVYGYTF
CDR3 DNA: TGTGCCAGCAGTATTTCGGGCGTCTATGGCTACACCTTC
V gene: TRBV28
clone size: .
J gene: TRBJ1-2
D gene: .